These 26 T cell receptor beta chains originate from one sample sequenced in a study of shared clonotypes between healthy human individuals. The table came from immunoSEQ multiplex PCR; TCRdb's copy has only in-frame clones and leaves some out. The sample records 780,000 or so clones, approximately 72% being singletons. Input material: memory CD4+ T cells sorted from blood. Subset reported: CD45RA-negative fraction. All receptors come from a woman aged 25 to 39 in good health.

This clone has just one count. The chain has TRBV28 and TRBJ1-2; possible D gene TRBD1, 6 bases. Germline values: CDR1 MDHEN, CDR2 SYDVKM. This CDR3 spans 16 amino acids. Trimming left V 2 bases short and J 1 base short, with 14 bases between. CDR3 DNA: TGTGCCAGCAGTTTAACGGGGGGCAGTTTTAACTATGGCTACACCTTC. Translating gives CASSLTGGSFNYGYTF.

This clone was found many times. Other nucleotide sequences from this sample produce the same CDR3. V and J are TRBV27 and TRBJ1-3; D might be TRBD1 (5 bases). Germline V CDR1 and CDR2: MNHEY, SMNVEV (reference sequence). CDR3 length: 15 residues. V lost 4 bases and J 0 bases, leaving 10 bases between the germline ends. CDR3: CASSSRQTSGNTIYF. The CDR3 nucleotides read TGTGCCAGCAGTTCCCGACAGACCTCTGGAAACACCATATATTTT.

This rearrangement joins TRBV5-4 to TRBJ2-2; 10 bases are shared with TRBD1. V trimming: 0 bases; J trimming: 5 bases; junction bases outside the gene matches: 7. CDR3 size: 17 residues. In germline, CDR1 is SGHNT, CDR2 YYREEE (reference sequence). The CDR3 nucleotides are TGTGCCAGCAGCTTGGAAGTGGCGGGACAGGGGACCGGGGAGCTGTTTTTT. Translated, it gives CASSLEVAGQGTGELFF.

Details on this clone: This sample also contains other DNA sequences that code for the same CDR3. The rearrangement joins TRBV5-1 to TRBJ2-7, with 13 bases that match TRBD2. Germline V gives CDR1 SGHRS, CDR2 YFSETQ. The ends lost 4 bases at V and 5 bases at J; junction bases unmatched: 3. This CDR3 contains 14 residues. The DNA for the CDR3 is TGCGCCAGCAGCCCCGGGACTAGCGGGAACGAGCAGTACTTC. This encodes CASSPGTSGNEQYF.

A few counts support this clone. The chain has TRBV2 and TRBJ1-5, with no clear D. The CDR3 contains 13 residues. Germline V gives CDR1 SNHLY, CDR2 FYNNEI. The V end lost 7 bases, the J end lost 3 bases, and 10 bases lay between the germline ends. The CDR3 region is CASMKEVNQPQHF. For the CDR3, the DNA is TGTGCCAGCATGAAGGAGGTCAATCAGCCCCAGCATTTT.

This rearrangement joins TRBV5-1 to TRBJ2-5; tentatively, D is TRBD2 (6 bases). This CDR3 contains 13 residues. Trimming took 2 bases from V and 2 from J, leaving 7 bases between them. Germline loops: CDR1 SGHRS, CDR2 YFSETQ. The CDR3 DNA sequence: TGCGCCAGCAGCTTTAGCGGTCAAGAGACCCAGTACTTC. Protein: CASSFSGQETQYF.

The J gene is TRBJ2-7, the V gene TRBV19; tentative D call: TRBD1 (6 bases). CDR1 is LNHDA, CDR2 SQIVND, per germline (reference sequence). This CDR3 spans 15 amino acids. V lost 7 bases and J 3 bases, leaving 19 bases between the germline ends. In DNA form, the CDR3 reads TGTGCCAGTATAGAGGACAGAAAATTTTACTACGAGCAGTACTTC. The encoded protein is CASIEDRKFYYEQYF.

The V gene is TRBV28, the J gene TRBJ1-2, with D maybe TRBD1 (5 bases). Germline CDR1 reads MDHEN; CDR2 reads SYDVKM. The CDR3 spans 11 residues. Trimming removed 10 bases from V and 7 bases from J, with 13 bases in between. The CDR3 region is CAISRAGGYTF. The CDR3 DNA reads TGTGCCATCTCCAGGGCCGGTGGCTACACCTTC.

This sequence joins TRBV9 and TRBJ2-3; a weak D match, TRBD1 (5 bases). The V end lost 1 base, the J end lost 0 bases, and 12 bases lay between the germline ends. CDR1 and CDR2 (germline): SGDLS, YYNGEE. The CDR3 is 16 amino acids. CDR3: CASSVKTVTSTDTQYF. CDR3 nucleotide sequence: TGTGCCAGCAGCGTAAAGACAGTTACTAGCACAGATACGCAGTATTTT.

The V and J genes are TRBV7-8 and TRBJ2-7; D ambiguous. V shed 1 base and J shed 2 bases, with 9 bases lying between them. Germline-derived CDR1 and CDR2 are SGHVS and FQNEAQ. The length of the CDR3 is 14 residues. The CDR3 spells CASSLDFPAYEQYF. DNA of the CDR3: TGTGCCAGCAGCTTAGATTTTCCCGCCTACGAGCAGTACTTC. The entire variable domain, with the rest obtained from reference TRBV7-8 and TRBJ2-7, is as follows: GAGVSQSPRYKVAKRGQDVALRCDPISGHVSLFWYQQALGQGPEFLTYFQNEAQLDKSGLPSDRFFAERPEGSVSTLKIQRTQQEDSAVYLCASSLDFPAYEQYFGPGTRLTVT.

In this sample, this clone turned up a few times. The chain uses TRBV5-1 and TRBJ2-7, with 7 bases that match TRBD2. Germline V CDR1 and CDR2: SGHRS, YFSETQ. The V and J ends lost 0 bases and 4 bases, in that order; junction bases with no gene match: 10. The length of the CDR3 is 16 residues. DNA for the CDR3: TGCGCCAGCAGCTTGGGTCTCGGGAGCGGGACTTACGAGCAGTACTTC. Protein product: CASSLGLGSGTYEQYF.

Remarks on this clone: Given a much more abundant clone one base away, this may be a read error. The chain combines TRBV11-3 with TRBJ2-3; the D gene is possibly TRBD1 (6 bases). V lost 5 bases, J lost 4 bases, and 13 bases lay in between. The CDR3 sequence is 14 residues long. The germline gives CDR1 SGHNT, CDR2 YENEEA. Written as DNA, the CDR3 is TGTGCCAGCAGCACCAGACAGGAGGCAGATACGCAGTATTTT. It encodes CASSTRQEADTQYF. Combining the CDR3 with reference TRBV11-3 and TRBJ2-3 gives the whole variable domain EAGVVQSPRYKIIEKKQPVAFWCNPISGHNTLYWYLQNLGQGPELLIRYENEEAVDDSQLPKDRFSAERLKGVDSTLKIQPAELGDSAVYLCASSTRQEADTQYFGPGTRLTVL.

This clone was seen ten or more times. V is TRBV9 and J is TRBJ2-2; 8 bases are a match to TRBD1. The trim removed 3 bases at V and 0 bases at J, leaving 10 bases unmatched. This CDR3 is 18 amino acids long. From germline, CDR1 is SGDLS and CDR2 YYNGEE. The CDR3 DNA is TGTGCCAGCAGCGACCGACAGGGGAGGACCACGAACACCGGGGAGCTGTTTTTT. This translates into CASSDRQGRTTNTGELFF.

The chain has TRBV7-6 and TRBJ2-5, with D possibly matching TRBD1 (6 bases). The CDR3 runs to 13 residues. The germline CDR1 and CDR2 sequences are SGHVS and FNYEAQ. Deletions cut 3 bases from V and 4 bases from J, with 9 bases between. In DNA, the CDR3 is TGTGCCAGCAGCTTCGGCAGGGGAGAGACCCAGTACTTC. Amino acids: CASSFGRGETQYF.

V is TRBV2 and J is TRBJ2-7, with 9 bases fitting TRBD1. This CDR3 contains 12 residues. CDR1 and CDR2 (germline): SNHLY, FYNNEI. V lost 6 bases to trimming and J lost 7 bases; unmatched junction nucleotides: 4. The CDR3 region has the DNA TGTGCCAGCAGATCGGACAGGGGTGAGCAGTACTTC. Amino acids: CASRSDRGEQYF.

This chain connects TRBV5-1 to TRBJ2-1; the D gene is possibly TRBD1 (6 bases). Looked up from germline, CDR1 is SGHRS and CDR2 is YFSETQ. V was clipped by 4 bases and J by 0 bases, with 8 bases between them. The CDR3 spans 14 residues. As DNA, the CDR3 is TGCGCCAGCAGCGTACAGGGCTCCTACAATGAGCAGTTCTTC. It translates to CASSVQGSYNEQFF.

This clone came up once. V usage is TRBV5-1 and J usage is TRBJ1-5; no clear D. Trimming stripped 2 bases from V and 7 bases from J, with 10 bases between. Germline CDR1 and CDR2: SGHRS and YFSETQ. The length of the CDR3 is 13 residues. CDR3 loop: CASSLGLEQPQHF. In DNA, the CDR3 is TGCGCCAGCAGCTTAGGTTTAGAACAGCCCCAGCATTTT.

V and J are TRBV28 and TRBJ2-5, with a weak D call TRBD1 (5 bases). Germline lookup yields CDR1 MDHEN and CDR2 SYDVKM. The CDR3 covers 14 residues. Trimming removed 5 bases from V and 4 bases from J, with 14 bases in between. This CDR3 reads CASSRLQGRETQYF. DNA for the CDR3: TGTGCCAGCAGTCGCCTCCAGGGTAGAGAGACCCAGTACTTC.

DNA of the CDR3: TGTGCCAGCAGTTCCCACGGGACAGGGCTGTGGGGCGCCGGGGAGCTGTTTTTT. Protein: CASSSHGTGLWGAGELFF. The rearrangement links TRBV27 to TRBJ2-2, with TRBD1 matching 9 bases. The V segment lost 4 bases and the J segment 6 bases; nucleotides outside the gene matches: 15. This CDR3 has 18 residues. The germline V gene encodes CDR1 MNHEY and CDR2 SMNVEV (reference sequence).

V gene TRBV9 combines with J gene TRBJ2-5, with 14 bases aligning to TRBD2. Germline V gives CDR1 SGDLS, CDR2 YYNGEE. V gave up 0 bases and J gave up 2 bases; unmatched junction bases: 18. The CDR3 spans 22 residues. In DNA, the CDR3 is TGTGCCAGCAGCGTAGGCCTCCCCCGGTCGGGACTAGCGGGAGCAGTACAAGAGACCCAGTACTTC. Residues: CASSVGLPRSGLAGAVQETQYF.

Only a few counts were recorded for this clone. This chain connects TRBV18 to TRBJ1-5, with 11 bases aligning to TRBD1. Germline V gene sequence: CDR1 KGHSH, CDR2 LQKENI. The CDR3 is 15 residues long. V lost 2 bases and J lost 7; bases outside the gene matches: 4. The CDR3 protein is CASSPFGTGGQPQHF. DNA for the CDR3: TGTGCCAGCTCACCATTTGGGACAGGGGGACAGCCCCAGCATTTT.

This clone was found a few times. The J gene is TRBJ2-3, the V gene TRBV29-1; tentatively, D is TRBD2 (5 bases). Trimming pared 7 bases from V and 2 bases from J, leaving 16 bases between. Germline CDR1 reads SQVTM; CDR2 reads ANQGSEA. This CDR3 is 14 amino acids long. CDR3: CSGVERTLTDTQYF. The CDR3 coding sequence is TGCAGCGGGGTGGAGAGGACTCTCACAGATACGCAGTATTTT.

The chain is built from TRBV7-3 and TRBJ2-5; 8 bases fit TRBD2. The J segment lost 4 bases and the V segment lost 4 bases, leaving 8 bases of the junction unmatched. The CDR3 has 15 residues. Germline CDR1 SGHTA, CDR2 FQGTGA. The CDR3 sequence is CASSSRGLAGETQYF. Written as DNA, the CDR3 is TGTGCCAGCAGCTCCCGGGGGCTAGCGGGAGAGACCCAGTACTTC.

The chain joins TRBV18 to TRBJ1-4, with 7 nucleotides matching TRBD1. After removal of 6 bases from V and 4 bases from J, the junction contained 8 bases not matched to a gene. CDR1 and CDR2 from the germline V gene are KGHSH and LQKENI. CDR3 size: 15 residues. CDR3: CASSPGQSYNEKLFF. The CDR3 DNA follows: TGTGCCAGCTCGCCGGGACAGAGCTATAATGAAAAACTGTTTTTT.

Only one count was recorded for this clone. The V gene is TRBV4-2, the J gene TRBJ2-3, with 7 bases that match TRBD1. Germline CDR1 LGHNA, CDR2 YNFKEQ. This CDR3 comprises 16 residues. Trimming at V came to 0 bases and at J to 2 bases, leaving 5 bases not matched to a gene. The CDR3 nucleotides read TGTGCCAGCAGCCAAGAATCAGGGGGATACACAGATACGCAGTATTTT. Encoded protein: CASSQESGGYTDTQYF.

V usage is TRBV2 and J usage is TRBJ2-2, with 9 bases matching TRBD2. The trim removed 3 bases at V and 2 bases at J, leaving 7 bases unmatched. The CDR3 has 17 residues. The germline gives CDR1 SNHLY, CDR2 FYNNEI. For the CDR3, the DNA is TGTGCCAGCAGTGAGTGGGGGCTAGCGGGAAACACCGGGGAGCTGTTTTTT. This codes for CASSEWGLAGNTGELFF.